This T cell receptor beta chain was obtained from a study of memory CD4+ T cells and cytomegalovirus serostatus. The CDR3 spans 15 residues. Germline loops: CDR1 SGHTA, CDR2 FQGNSA. V lost 3 bases and J lost 0, with 9 bases in between. Single viable CD3+CD4+CD8-CD45RO+ cells were sorted as the memory CD4+ T cells. Assay used: immunoSEQ multiplex PCR; TCRdb lists only in-frame clones, some missing. The top ten clones hold around 0.58% of a sample with under 75,000 clones, around 80% of them seen once. Sequencing used memory CD4+ T cells from blood. This clonotype originated in an adult in good health and CMV-seronegative. Some clones in this sample may be carry-over from other donors' samples. This chain connects TRBV7-2 to TRBJ1-5; weak D call: TRBD1 (6 bases). The CDR3 region has the DNA TGTGCCAGCAGCTTTACAGGGCATAGCAATCAGCCCCAGCATTTT. Encoded protein: CASSFTGHSNQPQHF.